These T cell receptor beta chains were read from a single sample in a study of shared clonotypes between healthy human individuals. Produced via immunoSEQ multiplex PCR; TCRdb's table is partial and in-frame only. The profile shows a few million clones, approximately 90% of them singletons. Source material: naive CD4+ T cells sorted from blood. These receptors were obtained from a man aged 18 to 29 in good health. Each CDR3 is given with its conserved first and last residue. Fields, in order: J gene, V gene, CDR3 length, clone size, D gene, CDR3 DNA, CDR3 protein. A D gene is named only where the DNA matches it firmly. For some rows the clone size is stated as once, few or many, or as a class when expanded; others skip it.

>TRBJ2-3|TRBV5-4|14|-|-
TGTGCCAGCAGCCGGGGGGCCTTATTAGATACGCAGTATTTT
CASSRGALLDTQYF
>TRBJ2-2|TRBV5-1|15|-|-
TGCGCCAGCAGCTTGGAATCGGGGTCAGGCGGGGAGCTGTTTTTT
CASSLESGSGGELFF
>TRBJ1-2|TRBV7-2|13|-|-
TGTGCCAGCAGCGCGGGACACGGATATGGCTACACCTTC
CASSAGHGYGYTF
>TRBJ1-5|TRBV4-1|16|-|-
TGCGCCAGCAGCCACGCAGTTGCCGGTTACAATCAGCCCCAGCATTTT
CASSHAVAGYNQPQHF
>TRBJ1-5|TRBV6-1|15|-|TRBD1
TGTGCCAGCAGTGGGGGACAGGTCCTGTTTTGGCCCCAGCATTTT
CASSGGQVLFWPQHF
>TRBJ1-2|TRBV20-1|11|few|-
TGCAGTGCGGGCAGGCCCCATGGCTACACCTTC
CSAGRPHGYTF
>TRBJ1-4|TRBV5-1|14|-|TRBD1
TGCGCCAGCAGCCGGGACAGCACGGATGAAAAACTGTTTTTT
CASSRDSTDEKLFF
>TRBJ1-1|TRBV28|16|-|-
TGTGCCAGCACCTACCGGGAGGTAGGTTGGGACACTGAAGCTTTCTTT
CASTYREVGWDTEAFF
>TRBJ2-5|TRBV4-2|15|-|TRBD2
TGTGCCAGCAGCCAAGAACTAGCGGGGGTGAAGACCCAGTACTTC
CASSQELAGVKTQYF
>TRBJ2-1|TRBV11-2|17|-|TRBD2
TGTGCCAGCAGCTTCTACCCTCCCGCGGGAGGATTTAATGAGCAGTTCTTC
CASSFYPPAGGFNEQFF
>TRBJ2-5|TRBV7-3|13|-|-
TGTGCCAGCAGCTTTGGTCCTTTAGAGACCCAGTACTTC
CASSFGPLETQYF
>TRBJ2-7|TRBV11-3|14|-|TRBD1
TGTGCCAGCAGCCCAGGGACAGGGGGCGGTGAGCAGTACTTC
CASSPGTGGGEQYF
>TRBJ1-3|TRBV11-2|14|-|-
TGTGCCAGCAGCTTATTAGGAATCGGAAACACCATATATTTT
CASSLLGIGNTIYF
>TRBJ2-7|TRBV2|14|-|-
TGTGCCAGCAGGGTGACTGGGGGCAGCTACGAGCAGTACTTC
CASRVTGGSYEQYF
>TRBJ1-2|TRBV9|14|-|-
TGTGCCAGCAGCGCTCGTCAGGGGAACTATGGCTACACCTTC
CASSARQGNYGYTF
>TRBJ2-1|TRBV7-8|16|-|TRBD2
TGTGCCAGCAGCTCGCTACTAGCGGGGATGATTAATGAGCAGTTCTTC
CASSSLLAGMINEQFF
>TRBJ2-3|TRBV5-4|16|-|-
TGTGCCAGCAGCTTGGGGGGGGCGATTAGCACAGATACGCAGTATTTT
CASSLGGAISTDTQYF
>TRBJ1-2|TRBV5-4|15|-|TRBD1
TGTGCCAGCAGCTCCGTACAGGGGACGACCTATGGCTACACCTTC
CASSSVQGTTYGYTF
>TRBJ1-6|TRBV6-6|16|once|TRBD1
TGTGCCAGCAGTTACCCGGGACAGGGTAGGAGGTCACCCCTCCACTTT
CASSYPGQGRRSPLHF
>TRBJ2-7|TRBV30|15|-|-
TGTGCCTGGAGCCTTCCTCCAGGGATCTTATACGAGCAGTACTTC
CAWSLPPGILYEQYF